A single sample gave rise to the 15 T cell receptor beta chains below, sequenced in a study of blood T cell repertoires in COVID-19. Measured with immunoSEQ multiplex PCR; TCRdb has only the in-frame clones, and not every one. The repertoire holds some 300,000 clones, about 82% seen once, with around 4.5% in the top ten. The sequenced sample was peripheral blood. These TCRs come from a woman aged 45 to 65 with active or convalescent COVID-19.

This clone was observed once. The genes are TRBV18 and TRBJ1-1; D is possibly TRBD1 (5 bases). CDR1 is KGHSH, CDR2 LQKENI, per germline. This CDR3 comprises 14 residues. Between the trimmed V and J ends, which lost 4 bases and 4 bases, there was a span of 13 bases. The CDR3 spells CASSLIGVSTEAFF. In DNA form, the CDR3 reads TGTGCCAGCTCACTGATAGGGGTGTCCACTGAAGCTTTCTTT. Full variable domain (remainder filled in from reference TRBV18 and TRBJ1-1): NAGVMQNPRHLVRRRGQEARLRCSPMKGHSHVYWYRQLPEEGLKFMVYLQKENIIDESGMPKERFSAEFPKEGPSILRIQQVVRGDSAAYFCASSLIGVSTEAFFGQGTRLTVV.

V and J are TRBV5-4 and TRBJ2-2; TRBD2 agrees at 12 bases. Looked up from germline, CDR1 is SGHNT and CDR2 is YYREEE (reference sequence). Trimming cost V 3 bases and J 4 bases; bases outside gene matches: 13. The CDR3 sequence is 19 residues long. Here the CDR3 DNA reads TGTGCCAGCAGCTCGCCTAGCGGGAGGGCCGGAGGTGGCACCGGGGAGCTGTTTTTT. Protein product: CASSSPSGRAGGGTGELFF.

The rearrangement links TRBV5-1 to TRBJ2-7; 7 positions agree with TRBD2. Germline V lookup: CDR1 SGHRS, CDR2 YFSETQ. The V segment lost 7 bases and the J segment 0 bases; nucleotides outside the gene matches: 7. CDR3 length equals 14 residues. The CDR3 sequence: CASATSVSSYEQYF. The CDR3, as DNA: TGCGCCAGCGCAACTAGCGTGAGCTCCTACGAGCAGTACTTC.

As concerns this clone: Germline is not matched at one junction end, which may reflect a read error. This chain connects TRBV6-1 to TRBJ2-6, with D possibly being TRBD1 (6 bases). The CDR3 has 16 amino acids. Germline CDR1 reads MNHNS; CDR2 reads SASEGT. This CDR3 is CASREDRLSGANVLTF. In DNA form, the CDR3 reads TGTGCCAGCAGGGAAGACAGGTTGTCTGGGGCCAACGTCCTGACTTTC.

This chain joins TRBV14 and TRBJ2-3, with D unresolved. This CDR3 is 14 amino acids long. Germline V gene data show CDR1 as SGHDN and CDR2 as FVKESK. V lost 5 bases and J 1 base, leaving 10 bases between the germline ends. The CDR3 coding sequence is TGTGCCAGCAGCTTCTTCTACGGCACAGATACGCAGTATTTT. Protein: CASSFFYGTDTQYF.

The chain joins TRBV19 to TRBJ2-7, with D perhaps TRBD1 (5 bases). This CDR3 spans 14 amino acids. The germline gives CDR1 LNHDA, CDR2 SQIVND (reference sequence). Trimming took 6 bases from V and 4 from J, leaving 16 bases between them. In DNA, the CDR3 is TGTGCCAGTAGAAAAAGGGGCGCTTCTTACGAGCAGTACTTC. Protein: CASRKRGASYEQYF.

The J gene is TRBJ2-7, the V gene TRBV19; 7 bases are a match to TRBD1. The CDR3 sequence is 15 residues long. Germline-derived CDR1 and CDR2 are LNHDA and SQIVND (reference sequence). Unmatched junction bases numbered 6, after V lost 4 bases and J lost 0 bases. CDR3 in DNA: TGTGCCAGTAGTACCGGGACAGCCGCCTCCTACGAGCAGTACTTC. This sequence encodes CASSTGTAASYEQYF.

The gene calls are TRBV27 and TRBJ2-3, with 9 bases that match TRBD2. The CDR3 is 16 amino acids. Per the germline V gene, CDR1 is MNHEY and CDR2 is SMNVEV (reference sequence). V shed 6 bases, J shed 5 bases, and the junction held 12 bases outside the gene matches. CDR3 amino acids: CASSPWSGRSIDTQYF. In DNA form, the CDR3 reads TGTGCCAGCAGCCCATGGAGCGGGAGGTCAATAGATACGCAGTATTTT.

The chain recombines TRBV6-5 with TRBJ1-2, with 9 bases identical to TRBD1. The germline CDR1 and CDR2 sequences are MNHEY and SVGAGI. The CDR3 runs 14 residues. With V trimmed by 2 bases and J by 7 bases, 5 bases remained unmatched. The CDR3 loop is CASSYGDREGGYTF. The CDR3, as DNA: TGTGCCAGCAGTTACGGGGACAGGGAGGGTGGCTACACCTTC.

The gene calls are TRBV11-2 and TRBJ1-1; 11 bases map to TRBD1. This CDR3 is 14 amino acids long. V dropped 2 bases and J dropped 6; count of bases not matched to a gene: 2. Germline lookup yields CDR1 SGHAT and CDR2 FQNNGV. CDR3 sequence reads: CASSLWDRGSEAFF. DNA of the CDR3: TGTGCCAGCAGCTTATGGGACAGGGGGTCTGAAGCTTTCTTT.

The chain employs TRBV6-6 and TRBJ1-3; tentative D call: TRBD1 (6 bases). CDR1 is MNHNY and CDR2 is SVGAGI in the germline V gene (reference sequence). The germline V and J ends were trimmed by 0 bases and 4 bases, with 10 bases remaining between them. The CDR3 is 15 residues long. The CDR3 sequence is CASSYSKRGGNTIYF. For the CDR3, the DNA is TGTGCCAGCAGTTACTCGAAAAGGGGGGGAAACACCATATATTTT.

The chain joins TRBV28 to TRBJ1-4; D is unclear. This CDR3 has 14 amino acids. V lost 2 bases to trimming and J lost 3 bases, with 7 bases between them. Germline CDR1 and CDR2: MDHEN and SYDVKM. The CDR3 sequence is CASSLGTANEKLFF. DNA for the CDR3: TGTGCCAGCAGTTTAGGTACAGCTAATGAAAAACTGTTTTTT.

The rearrangement uses TRBV5-1 and TRBJ1-1; a possible D gene is TRBD1 (6 bases). The CDR3 has 16 residues. Germline CDR1 and CDR2: SGHRS and YFSETQ. Deletions cut 3 bases from V and 4 bases from J, with 19 bases between. CDR3 protein: CASSSLVGGRGTEAFF. DNA of the CDR3: TGCGCCAGCAGCTCCCTAGTGGGGGGGCGGGGCACTGAAGCTTTCTTT.

The gene calls are TRBV27 and TRBJ2-5; D is unclear. CDR1 and CDR2 (germline): MNHEY, SMNVEV (reference sequence). This CDR3 has 13 amino acids. Deletions cut 5 bases from V and 0 bases from J, with 7 bases between. The CDR3 DNA reads TGTGCCAGCAGTCCCTCGTACCAAGAGACCCAGTACTTC. It yields the protein CASSPSYQETQYF.

For this clone: Other DNA sequences from this sample encode an identical CDR3 as well. This sequence joins TRBV6-2 or TRBV6-3 and TRBJ2-7, with 8 bases aligning to TRBD2. The CDR3 covers 14 residues. Per germline, CDR1 MNHEY and CDR2 SVGEGT. V dropped 5 bases and J dropped 0; count of bases not matched to a gene: 3. CDR3 region: CASSPSGSSYEQYF. The CDR3 coding sequence is TGTGCCAGCAGTCCAAGCGGGAGCTCCTACGAGCAGTACTTC.